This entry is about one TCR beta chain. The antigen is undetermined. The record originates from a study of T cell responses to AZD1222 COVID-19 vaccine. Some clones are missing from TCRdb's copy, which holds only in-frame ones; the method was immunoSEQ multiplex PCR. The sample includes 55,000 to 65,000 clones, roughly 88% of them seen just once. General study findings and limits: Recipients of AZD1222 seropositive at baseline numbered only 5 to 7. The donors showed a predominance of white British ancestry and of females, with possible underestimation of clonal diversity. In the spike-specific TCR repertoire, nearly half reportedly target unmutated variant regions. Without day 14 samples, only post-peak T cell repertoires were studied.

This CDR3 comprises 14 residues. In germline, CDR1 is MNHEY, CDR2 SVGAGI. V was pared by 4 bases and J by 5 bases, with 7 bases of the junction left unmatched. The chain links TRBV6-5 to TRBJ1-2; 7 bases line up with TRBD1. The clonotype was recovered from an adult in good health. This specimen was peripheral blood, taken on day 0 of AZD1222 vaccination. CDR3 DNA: TGTGCCAGCAGTTCCGGGACAGCACAATATGGCTACACCTTC. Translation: CASSSGTAQYGYTF.